The 21 T cell receptor beta chains listed next were all sequenced from one sample in a study of chemoradiotherapy in HPV16-positive cancers. Only in-frame clones appear in the TCRdb table, and some are missing; sequencing was by immunoSEQ multiplex PCR. The sample includes tens of thousands of clones, around 75% of them seen just once. The sample was collected from a patient who underwent chemoradiotherapy. The receptors here all came from a human donor with HPV-associated anogenital cancer.

This rearrangement joins TRBV5-6 to TRBJ2-5, with TRBD1 as a possible D gene (6 bases). Trimming left V 0 bases short and J 2 bases short, with 14 bases between. The CDR3 has 16 residues. In germline, CDR1 is SGHDT, CDR2 YYEEEE. The CDR3 reads CASSLALRTAQETQYF. CDR3 DNA: TGTGCCAGCAGCTTGGCCCTCCGGACAGCTCAAGAGACCCAGTACTTC.

This clone was observed a few times. The chain links TRBV20-1 to TRBJ1-1; D is undetermined. This CDR3 region has 10 residues. The germline V and J ends were trimmed by 7 bases and 8 bases, with 11 bases remaining between them. The germline V gene has CDR1 DFQATT and CDR2 SNEGSKA (reference sequence). The CDR3: CSVRRVEAFF. CDR3 nucleotide sequence: TGCAGTGTGCGGCGCGTGGAAGCTTTCTTT.

This clone was found a few times. The chain combines TRBV28 with TRBJ2-3; tentative D call: TRBD2 (5 bases). Germline loops: CDR1 MDHEN, CDR2 SYDVKM. CDR3 length equals 12 residues. V was shortened by 7 bases and J by 6 bases, with 11 bases between the two germline ends. CDR3 nucleotide sequence: TGTGCCAGCACTCTGGAGGATGATACGCAGTATTTT. Protein sequence: CASTLEDDTQYF.

J is TRBJ2-2 and V is TRBV18; D is ambiguous. Germline V gene lookup returns CDR1 KGHSH and CDR2 LQKENI. The CDR3 contains 14 residues. Trimming cost V 0 bases and J 1 base, with 3 bases left between them. The CDR3: CASSPPKNTGELFF. CDR3 DNA sequence: TGTGCCAGCTCACCACCCAAGAACACCGGGGAGCTGTTTTTT.

Only a few counts were recorded for this clone. The chain recombines TRBV6-1 with TRBJ1-6, with D unclear. This CDR3 comprises 12 residues. Trimming took off 6 bases at V and 11 bases at J, with 11 bases between the two ends. Germline V lookup: CDR1 MNHNS, CDR2 SASEGT. CDR3 DNA sequence: TGTGCCAGCAGCCCCCTGATGGCACCCCTCCACTTT. Translation: CASSPLMAPLHF.

The rearrangement links TRBV7-9 to TRBJ1-1, with D tentatively TRBD1 (5 bases). The CDR3 covers 14 residues. Trimming took 5 bases from V and 2 from J, leaving 12 bases between them. The V gene's germline CDR1 is SEHNR and CDR2 FQNEAQ (reference sequence). The CDR3 sequence: CASSGWDGNTEAFF. In DNA, the CDR3 is TGTGCCAGCAGCGGATGGGACGGAAACACTGAAGCTTTCTTT.

The rearrangement uses TRBV30 and TRBJ1-5; D perhaps matches TRBD1 (6 bases). This CDR3 has 14 amino acids. CDR1 is GTSNPN and CDR2 is SVGIG in the germline V gene (reference sequence). The ends were cut back, 3 bases at V and 6 bases at J, with 15 bases in the middle. The CDR3 sequence is CAWSPIRGGQPQHF. The DNA of the CDR3 is TGTGCCTGGAGCCCAATAAGAGGGGGTCAGCCCCAGCATTTT.

The chain recombines TRBV11-2 with TRBJ2-3, with D perhaps TRBD2 (6 bases). Germline CDR1 is SGHAT and CDR2 is FQNNGV. This CDR3 is 16 amino acids long. The V and J ends lost 5 bases and 5 bases respectively, with 20 bases between them. DNA of the CDR3: TGTGCCAGCAGCCGACTAGGAGCGGGTCGGGGAGATACGCAGTATTTT. Protein: CASSRLGAGRGDTQYF.

This clone was seen once. The CDR3 DNA reads TGTGCCTGGAGTGTCGGGCAACCAGACTACGAGCAGTACTTC. Its protein is CAWSVGQPDYEQYF. The V gene is TRBV30, the J gene TRBJ2-7; D is ambiguous. Germline V CDR1 and CDR2: GTSNPN, SVGIG (reference sequence). CDR3 length: 14 residues. The germline V and J ends were trimmed by 0 bases and 3 bases, with 12 bases remaining between them.

V is TRBV5-1 and J is TRBJ1-3; no firm D call. The CDR3 is 14 residues long. Germline V gives CDR1 SGHRS, CDR2 YFSETQ. V gave up 3 bases and J gave up 8 bases, with 15 bases separating them. The CDR3 here is CASSSGQPGDTIYF. DNA of the CDR3: TGCGCCAGCAGCTCGGGCCAACCCGGAGACACCATATATTTT.

The chain is built from TRBV19 and TRBJ2-1; 8 bases match TRBD2. Germline trimming cut 5 bases from V and 4 bases from J; bases unmatched to any gene: 13. CDR1 is LNHDA and CDR2 is SQIVND in the germline V gene (reference sequence). The CDR3 has 17 amino acids. The CDR3 reads CASSPRRSGMFYNEQFF. The CDR3 DNA follows: TGTGCCAGTAGTCCCCGGCGTAGCGGGATGTTTTACAATGAGCAGTTCTTC.

This chain joins TRBV29-1 and TRBJ2-5, with unresolved D. TRBJ2-7 matches the DNA end more closely, so the J call is doubtful. The CDR3 is made up of 12 amino acids. The germline CDR1 and CDR2 sequences are SQVTM and ANQGSEA. CDR3 DNA sequence: TGCAGCGTTGAAGGCCCTTTGTACGAGCAGTACTTC. Translated, it gives CSVEGPLYEQYF.

The chain employs TRBV19 and TRBJ1-2; D perhaps matches TRBD1 (6 bases). The CDR3 runs 14 residues. With 0 bases removed from V and 5 bases from J, the gap between germline ends came to 10 bases. CDR1 and CDR2 (germline): LNHDA, SQIVND (reference sequence). The CDR3 sequence: CASSIEGAGYGYTF. The CDR3 DNA is TGTGCCAGTAGTATAGAGGGGGCAGGTTATGGCTACACCTTC.

The gene calls are TRBV11-2 and TRBJ1-2; 7 positions agree with TRBD1. The CDR3 has 14 residues. V shed 5 bases and J 6 bases; nucleotides not matched to a gene: 9. Germline V gene sequence: CDR1 SGHAT, CDR2 FQNNGV. The CDR3 coding sequence is TGTGCCAGCAGCAAAACTGGAGGGGGCCATGGCTACACCTTC. As protein: CASSKTGGGHGYTF.

The chain recombines TRBV7-8 with TRBJ1-4, with a tentative D call TRBD1 (5 bases). The V gene lost 5 bases and the J gene lost 5 bases, with 12 bases spanning the gap. The CDR3 has 14 amino acids. Germline V gene lookup returns CDR1 SGHVS and CDR2 FQNEAQ. The CDR3 sequence is CASSPQGRNEKLFF. The CDR3 DNA reads TGTGCCAGCAGCCCTCAGGGCAGGAATGAAAAACTGTTTTTT.

The chain employs TRBV19 and TRBJ1-4; 7 nucleotides agree with TRBD1. Trimming removed 7 bases from V and 8 bases from J; junction bases left unmatched: 7. The CDR3 contains 13 residues. The germline gives CDR1 LNHDA, CDR2 SQIVND (reference sequence). In DNA form, the CDR3 reads TGTGCCAGTATAGACAGGGTGGAAGAAAAACTGTTTTTT. The encoded protein is CASIDRVEEKLFF.

The chain employs TRBV27 and TRBJ2-7; D is ambiguous. V was clipped by 6 bases and J by 5 bases, with 17 bases between them. Germline V gives CDR1 MNHEY, CDR2 SMNVEV (reference sequence). The CDR3 runs to 14 residues. The CDR3 DNA sequence: TGTGCCAGCAGCCCCTATAAGGGTACCGACGAGCAGTACTTC. The encoded protein is CASSPYKGTDEQYF.

The rearrangement joins TRBV30 to TRBJ2-7, with TRBD1 matching 7 bases. CDR1 and CDR2 from the germline V gene are GTSNPN and SVGIG (reference sequence). After removal of 4 bases from V and 4 bases from J, the junction contained 10 bases not matched to a gene. The CDR3 is 14 amino acids. CDR3 loop: CAWTSGTEPYEQYF. The CDR3 region has the DNA TGTGCCTGGACGTCCGGGACAGAACCATACGAGCAGTACTTC.

The genes are TRBV10-3 and TRBJ1-2; tentatively, D is TRBD1 (6 bases). Trimming left V 11 bases short and J 8 bases short, with 21 bases between. Germline loops: CDR1 ENHRY, CDR2 SYGVKD. CDR3 length: 13 residues. CDR3 sequence: CAVTTGRSGGYTF. CDR3 DNA: TGTGCCGTTACTACAGGGCGGAGTGGGGGCTACACCTTC.

The chain has TRBV7-3 and TRBJ2-1, with D possibly TRBD1 on 5 matching bases. From germline, CDR1 is SGHTA and CDR2 FQGTGA. The V end was cut by 0 bases, the J end by 10 bases, with 10 bases between. CDR3 size: 13 residues. Here the CDR3 DNA reads TGTGCCAGCAGCTTAACGCCCCAGGGCGAGCAGTTCTTC. Residues: CASSLTPQGEQFF.

This clone has more than one count but fewer than ten. The chain links TRBV5-1 to TRBJ1-4; the D gene is possibly TRBD1 (5 bases). The CDR3 spans 15 residues. Germline V gene data show CDR1 as SGHRS and CDR2 as YFSETQ. The V end was cut by 2 bases, the J end by 8 bases, with 16 bases between. CDR3 nucleotide sequence: TGCGCCAGCAGCTTCTCCGGGACCCCTGACGAAAAACTGTTTTTT. Encoded protein: CASSFSGTPDEKLFF.